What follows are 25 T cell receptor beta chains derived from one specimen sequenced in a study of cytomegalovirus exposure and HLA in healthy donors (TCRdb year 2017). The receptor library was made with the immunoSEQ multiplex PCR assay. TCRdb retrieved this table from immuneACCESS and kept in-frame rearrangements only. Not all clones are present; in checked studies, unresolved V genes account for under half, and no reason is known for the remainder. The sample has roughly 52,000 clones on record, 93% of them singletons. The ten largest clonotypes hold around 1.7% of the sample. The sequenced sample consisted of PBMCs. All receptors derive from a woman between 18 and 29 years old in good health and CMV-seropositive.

CDR3 loop: CAIRLADNYEQYF. CDR3 sequence (DNA): TGTGCCATCCGACTAGCGGACAATTACGAGCAGTACTTC. The chain recombines TRBV10-3 with TRBJ2-7; 9 bases fit TRBD2. Unmatched junction bases numbered 6, after V lost 8 bases and J lost 4 bases. Germline CDR1 reads ENHRY; CDR2 reads SYGVKD. The CDR3 covers 13 residues.

The CDR3 here is CASKIGQGIGSPLHF. Written as DNA, the CDR3 is TGTGCCAGTAAAATAGGGCAGGGGATCGGATCACCCCTCCACTTT. This rearrangement joins TRBV19 to TRBJ1-6, with D possibly being TRBD1 (6 bases). With 7 bases removed from V and 10 bases from J, the gap between germline ends came to 20 bases. CDR3 length: 15 amino acids. Germline CDR1 and CDR2: LNHDA and SQIVND (reference sequence).

The CDR3 sequence is CASSLEGGWGYTF. The CDR3 region has the DNA TGTGCCAGCAGCTTAGAAGGGGGCTGGGGCTACACCTTC. The chain joins TRBV7-9 to TRBJ1-2; TRBD1 aligns across 7 bases. The V segment lost 1 base and the J segment 8 bases; nucleotides outside the gene matches: 4. Per the germline V gene, CDR1 is SEHNR and CDR2 is FQNEAQ (reference sequence). This CDR3 is 13 amino acids long.

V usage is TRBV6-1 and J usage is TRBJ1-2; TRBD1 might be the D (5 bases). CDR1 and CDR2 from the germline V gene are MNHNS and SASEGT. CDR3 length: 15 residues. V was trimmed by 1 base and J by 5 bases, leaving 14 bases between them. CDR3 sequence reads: CASSEGGTARYGYTF. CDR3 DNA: TGTGCCAGCAGTGAAGGGGGCACTGCCCGATATGGCTACACCTTC.

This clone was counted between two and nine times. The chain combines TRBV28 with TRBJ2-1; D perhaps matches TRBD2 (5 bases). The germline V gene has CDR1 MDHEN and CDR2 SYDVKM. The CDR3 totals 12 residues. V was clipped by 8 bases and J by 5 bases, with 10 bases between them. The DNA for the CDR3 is TGTGCCAGCTGGGGAGCGGACAATGAGCAGTTCTTC. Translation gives CASWGADNEQFF.

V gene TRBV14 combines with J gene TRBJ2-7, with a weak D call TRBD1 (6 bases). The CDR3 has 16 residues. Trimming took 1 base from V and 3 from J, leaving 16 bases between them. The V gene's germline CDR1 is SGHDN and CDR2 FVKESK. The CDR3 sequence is CASSQGWLQGGYEQYF. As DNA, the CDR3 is TGTGCCAGCAGCCAAGGGTGGTTACAGGGTGGCTACGAGCAGTACTTC. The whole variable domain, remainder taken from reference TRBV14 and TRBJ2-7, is EAGVTQFPSHSVIEKGQTVTLRCDPISGHDNLYWYRRVMGKEIKFLLHFVKESKQDESGMPNNRFLAERTGGTYSTLKVQPAELEDSGVYFCASSQGWLQGGYEQYFGPGTRLTVT.

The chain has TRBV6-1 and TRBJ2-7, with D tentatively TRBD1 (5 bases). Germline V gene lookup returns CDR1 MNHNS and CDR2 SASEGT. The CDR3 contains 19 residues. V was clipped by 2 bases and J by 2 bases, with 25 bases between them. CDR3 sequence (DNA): TGTGCCAGCAGTGAATACCCGACGGTTCCAGGGTCCGTTGCCTACGAGCAGTACTTC. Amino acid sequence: CASSEYPTVPGSVAYEQYF.

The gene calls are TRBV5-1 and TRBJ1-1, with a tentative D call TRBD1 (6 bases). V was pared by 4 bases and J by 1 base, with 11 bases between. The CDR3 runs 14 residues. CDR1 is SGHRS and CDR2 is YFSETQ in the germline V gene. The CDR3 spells CASSLQGPNTEAFF. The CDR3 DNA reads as TGCGCCAGCAGCCTTCAGGGGCCGAACACTGAAGCTTTCTTT.

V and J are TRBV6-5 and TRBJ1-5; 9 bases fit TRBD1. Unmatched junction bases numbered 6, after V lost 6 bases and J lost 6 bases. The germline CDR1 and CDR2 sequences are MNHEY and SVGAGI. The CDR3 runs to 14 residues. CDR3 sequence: CASRPDRGAQPQHF. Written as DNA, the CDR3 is TGTGCCAGCAGACCCGACAGGGGGGCTCAGCCCCAGCATTTT.

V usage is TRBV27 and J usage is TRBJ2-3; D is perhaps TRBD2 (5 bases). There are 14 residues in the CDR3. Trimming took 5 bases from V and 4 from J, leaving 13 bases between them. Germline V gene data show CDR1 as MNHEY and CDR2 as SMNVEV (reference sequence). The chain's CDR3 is CASSLASPADTQYF. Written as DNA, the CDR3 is TGTGCCAGCAGTCTGGCTAGCCCCGCAGATACGCAGTATTTT.

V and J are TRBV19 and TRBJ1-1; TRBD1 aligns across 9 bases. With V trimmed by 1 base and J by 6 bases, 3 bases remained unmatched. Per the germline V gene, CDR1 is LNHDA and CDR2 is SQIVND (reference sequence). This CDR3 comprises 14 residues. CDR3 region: CASSIGGQGPEAFF. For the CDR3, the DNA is TGTGCCAGTAGTATAGGAGGACAGGGGCCTGAAGCTTTCTTT.

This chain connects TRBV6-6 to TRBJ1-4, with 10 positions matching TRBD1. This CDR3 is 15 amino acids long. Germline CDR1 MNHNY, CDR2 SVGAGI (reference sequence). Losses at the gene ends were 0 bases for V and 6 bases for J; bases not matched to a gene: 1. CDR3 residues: CASSYSGTGDEKLFF. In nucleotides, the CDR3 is TGTGCCAGCAGTTACTCCGGGACAGGGGATGAAAAACTGTTTTTT.

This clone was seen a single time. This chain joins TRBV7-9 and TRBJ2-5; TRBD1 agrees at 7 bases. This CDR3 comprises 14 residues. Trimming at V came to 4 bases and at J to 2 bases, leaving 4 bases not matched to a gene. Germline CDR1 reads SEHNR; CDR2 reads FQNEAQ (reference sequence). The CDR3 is CASSSDREQETQYF. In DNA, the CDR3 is TGTGCCAGCAGCTCCGACAGGGAACAAGAGACCCAGTACTTC.

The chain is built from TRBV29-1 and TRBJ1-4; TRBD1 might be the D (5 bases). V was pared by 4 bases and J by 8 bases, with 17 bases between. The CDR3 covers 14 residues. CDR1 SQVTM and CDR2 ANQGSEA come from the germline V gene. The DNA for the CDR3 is TGCAGCGTTGGACTTAGGGGTTTTAGGGAAAAACTGTTTTTT. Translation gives CSVGLRGFREKLFF.

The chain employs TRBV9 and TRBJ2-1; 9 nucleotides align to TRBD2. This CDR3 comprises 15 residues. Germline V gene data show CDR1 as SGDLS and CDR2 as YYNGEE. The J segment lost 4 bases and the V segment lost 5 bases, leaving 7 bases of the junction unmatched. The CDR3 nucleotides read TGTGCCAGCAGTGATAGCGGGGGTTTATACAATGAGCAGTTCTTC. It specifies CASSDSGGLYNEQFF. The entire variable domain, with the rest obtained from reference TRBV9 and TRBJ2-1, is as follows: DSGVTQTPKHLITATGQRVTLRCSPRSGDLSVYWYQQSLDQGLQFLIQYYNGEERAKGNILERFSAQQFPDLHSELNLSSLELGDSALYFCASSDSGGLYNEQFFGPGTRLTVL.

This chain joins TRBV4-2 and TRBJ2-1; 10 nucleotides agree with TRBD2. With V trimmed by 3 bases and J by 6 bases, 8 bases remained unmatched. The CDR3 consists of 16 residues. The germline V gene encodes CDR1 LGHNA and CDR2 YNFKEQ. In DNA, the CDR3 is TGTGCCAGCAGCCAGTTCGGCCAGCGGGGGGGCAATGAGCAGTTCTTC. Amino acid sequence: CASSQFGQRGGNEQFF.

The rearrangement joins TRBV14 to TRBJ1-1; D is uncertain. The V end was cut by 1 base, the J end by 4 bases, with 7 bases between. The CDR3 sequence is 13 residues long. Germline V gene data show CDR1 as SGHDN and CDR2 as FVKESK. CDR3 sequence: CASSQAFGTEAFF. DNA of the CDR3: TGTGCCAGCAGCCAAGCCTTCGGCACTGAAGCTTTCTTT.

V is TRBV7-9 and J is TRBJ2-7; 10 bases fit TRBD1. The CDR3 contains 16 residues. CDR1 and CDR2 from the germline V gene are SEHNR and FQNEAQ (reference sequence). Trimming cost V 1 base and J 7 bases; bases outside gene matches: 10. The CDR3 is CASSLGVGDRGREQYF. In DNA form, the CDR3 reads TGTGCCAGCAGCTTAGGTGTAGGGGACAGGGGCCGGGAGCAGTACTTC.

For the CDR3, the DNA is TGTGCCAGCAGCCCCGGGGGTCAGCCCCAGCATTTT. Translation: CASSPGGQPQHF. The rearrangement uses TRBV11-2 and TRBJ1-5, with a possible D match to TRBD1 (5 bases). Germline V gene sequence: CDR1 SGHAT, CDR2 FQNNGV. V lost 5 bases and J lost 6, with 8 bases in between. This CDR3 spans 12 amino acids.

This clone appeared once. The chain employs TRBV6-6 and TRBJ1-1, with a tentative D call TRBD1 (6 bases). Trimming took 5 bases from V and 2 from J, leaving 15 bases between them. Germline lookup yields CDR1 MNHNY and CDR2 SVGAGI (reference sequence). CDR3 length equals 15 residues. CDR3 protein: CASSQQGRYNTEAFF. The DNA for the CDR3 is TGTGCCAGCAGTCAACAGGGACGGTATAACACTGAAGCTTTCTTT.

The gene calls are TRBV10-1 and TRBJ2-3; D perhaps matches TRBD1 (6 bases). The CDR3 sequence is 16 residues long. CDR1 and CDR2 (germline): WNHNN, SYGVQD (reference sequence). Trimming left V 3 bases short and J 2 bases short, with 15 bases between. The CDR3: CASSDGLGAITDTQYF. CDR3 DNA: TGCGCCAGCAGTGATGGTTTGGGGGCTATCACAGATACGCAGTATTTT.

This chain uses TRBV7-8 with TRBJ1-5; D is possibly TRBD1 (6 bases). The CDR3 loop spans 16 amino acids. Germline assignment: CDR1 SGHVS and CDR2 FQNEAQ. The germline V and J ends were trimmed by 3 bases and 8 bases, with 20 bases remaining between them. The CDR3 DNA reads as TGTGCCAGCAGCTTTTCAACAGGGATCTCCGTTGAGCCCCAGCATTTT. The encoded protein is CASSFSTGISVEPQHF.

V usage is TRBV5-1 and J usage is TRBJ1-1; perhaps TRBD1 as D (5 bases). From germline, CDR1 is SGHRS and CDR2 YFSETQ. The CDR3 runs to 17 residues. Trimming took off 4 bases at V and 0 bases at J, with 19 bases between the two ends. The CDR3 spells CASSRSGLTALNTEAFF. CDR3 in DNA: TGCGCCAGCAGCCGATCCGGATTGACAGCTCTGAACACTGAAGCTTTCTTT.

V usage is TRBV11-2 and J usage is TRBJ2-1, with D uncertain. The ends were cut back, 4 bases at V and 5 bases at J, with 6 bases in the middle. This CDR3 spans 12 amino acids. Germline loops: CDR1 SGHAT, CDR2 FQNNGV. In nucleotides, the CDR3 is TGTGCCAGCAGCTCTGGCCACAATGAGCAGTTCTTC. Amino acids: CASSSGHNEQFF.

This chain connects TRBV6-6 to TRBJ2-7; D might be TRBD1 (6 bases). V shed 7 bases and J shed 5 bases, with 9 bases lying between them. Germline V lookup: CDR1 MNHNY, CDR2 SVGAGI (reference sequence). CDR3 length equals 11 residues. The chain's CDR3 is CASKAGDEQYF. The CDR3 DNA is TGTGCCAGCAAAGCAGGGGACGAGCAGTACTTC.